These 15 T cell receptor beta chains share one sample of origin, sequenced in a study of cytomegalovirus exposure and HLA in healthy donors. Both 60 Vbeta primers and 13 Jbeta primers went into the PCR. Assay used: immunoSEQ multiplex PCR; TCRdb lists only in-frame clones, some missing. The repertoire holds under 150,000 clones, with almost 85% as singletons. Sequencing was performed on PBMCs. These receptor sequences come from a boy aged 2 to 10 in good health and CMV-seronegative.

The J gene is TRBJ2-1, the V gene TRBV11-2; 9 nucleotides match TRBD2. The V gene end was trimmed by 6 bases and the J gene end by 5 bases; junction bases not matched to a gene: 8. The length of the CDR3 is 15 residues. The germline gives CDR1 SGHAT, CDR2 FQNNGV. The CDR3 reads CASRPIAGAHNEQFF. CDR3 nucleotides: TGTGCCAGCAGACCCATAGCGGGGGCTCACAATGAGCAGTTCTTC.

J is TRBJ2-3 and V is TRBV4-1, with D possibly matching TRBD2 (6 bases). V dropped 1 base and J dropped 6 bases, with 11 bases sitting between them. The germline CDR1 and CDR2 sequences are MGHRA and YSYEKL. This CDR3 region has 14 residues. CDR3 region: CASSQVLATDTQYF. The CDR3 nucleotides are TGCGCCAGCAGCCAAGTACTAGCTACGGATACGCAGTATTTT.

The genes are TRBV4-3 and TRBJ2-6, with TRBD1 as a possible D gene (5 bases). The CDR3 is 16 residues long. CDR1 and CDR2 (germline): LGHNA, YSLEER. Trimming cost V 1 base and J 2 bases, with 9 bases left between them. CDR3 DNA sequence: TGCGCCAGCAGCCAAGCCCAGGGAACTGGGGCCAACGTCCTGACTTTC. Residues: CASSQAQGTGANVLTF.

The rearrangement uses TRBV4-1 and TRBJ1-6; no reliable D call. V was clipped by 0 bases and J by 6 bases, with 9 bases between them. This CDR3 spans 15 amino acids. Germline assignment: CDR1 MGHRA and CDR2 YSYEKL. The CDR3 here is CASSQEAGSNSPLHF. CDR3 DNA: TGCGCCAGCAGCCAAGAGGCAGGCAGTAATTCACCCCTCCACTTT.

The V and J genes are TRBV5-4 and TRBJ2-5, with 9 bases matching TRBD2. V gave up 0 bases and J gave up 1 base; unmatched junction bases: 4. This CDR3 contains 16 residues. Per the germline V gene, CDR1 is SGHNT and CDR2 is YYREEE (reference sequence). Here the CDR3 reads CASSLGPTSGQETQYF. The CDR3 DNA is TGTGCCAGCAGCTTGGGCCCGACTAGCGGCCAAGAGACCCAGTACTTC.

This clone has just a few counts. The chain has TRBV5-4 and TRBJ2-2; no clear D gene. Trimming removed 4 bases from V and 2 bases from J, with 6 bases in between. The CDR3 loop spans 13 amino acids. Germline V gene sequence: CDR1 SGHNT, CDR2 YYREEE (reference sequence). The CDR3 bases are TGTGCCAGCAGCCCGGTCAACACCGGGGAGCTGTTTTTT. Its protein product is CASSPVNTGELFF.

The rearrangement uses TRBV5-6 and TRBJ2-3, with a weak D call TRBD1 (5 bases). Trimming left V 2 bases short and J 4 bases short, with 11 bases between. This CDR3 has 14 residues. Germline V gene data show CDR1 as SGHDT and CDR2 as YYEEEE. The CDR3 protein is CASSLVGVADTQYF. Written as DNA, the CDR3 is TGTGCCAGCAGCTTAGTAGGGGTAGCAGATACGCAGTATTTT. Looking up the rest from reference TRBV5-6 and TRBJ2-3 gives the full variable domain: DAGVTQSPTHLIKTRGQQVTLRCSPKSGHDTVSWYQQALGQGPQFIFQYYEEEERQRGNFPDRFSGHQFPNYSSELNVNALLLGDSALYLCASSLVGVADTQYFGPGTRLTVL.

The chain recombines TRBV30 with TRBJ2-3; D unclear. Germline V CDR1 and CDR2: GTSNPN, SVGIG (reference sequence). This CDR3 is 12 amino acids long. V lost 0 bases, J lost 2 bases, and 3 bases lay in between. The DNA for the CDR3 is TGTGCCTGGAGTGTTAACACAGATACGCAGTATTTT. This gives the protein CAWSVNTDTQYF.

The chain employs TRBV25-1 and TRBJ2-1, with TRBD1 as a possible D gene (5 bases). Between the trimmed V and J ends, which lost 1 base and 8 bases, there was a span of 9 bases. Looked up from germline, CDR1 is MGHDK and CDR2 is SYGVNS. This CDR3 comprises 13 residues. CDR3 coding DNA: TGTGCCAGCAGTGAATCGACAGCCGATGAGCAGTTCTTC. Residues: CASSESTADEQFF.

In its sample, this clone was seen a few times. V and J are TRBV9 and TRBJ2-7, with 8 bases aligning to TRBD2. The V gene end was trimmed by 0 bases and the J gene end by 5 bases; junction bases not matched to a gene: 7. From germline, CDR1 is SGDLS and CDR2 YYNGEE. There are 15 residues in the CDR3. As DNA, the CDR3 is TGTGCCAGCAGCGTAGACGGGGGGGCCGTGGACGAGCAGTACTTC. Protein: CASSVDGGAVDEQYF.

The chain is built from TRBV30 and TRBJ1-6; a weak D match, TRBD1 (6 bases). CDR3 length: 13 amino acids. Germline loops: CDR1 GTSNPN, CDR2 SVGIG (reference sequence). The germline V and J ends were trimmed by 3 bases and 7 bases, with 10 bases remaining between them. The CDR3 spells CAWRPTGNSPLHF. CDR3 bases: TGTGCCTGGAGGCCTACAGGGAATTCACCCCTCCACTTT.

The chain has TRBV9 and TRBJ2-3; 9 nucleotides align to TRBD2. J lost 2 bases, V lost 0 bases, and 7 bases had no gene match. CDR3 length: 17 amino acids. Germline lookup yields CDR1 SGDLS and CDR2 YYNGEE. The CDR3 reads CASSVDGGRASTDTQYF. The CDR3, as DNA: TGTGCCAGCAGCGTAGATGGCGGGAGGGCCTCCACAGATACGCAGTATTTT.

The genes are TRBV4-2 and TRBJ2-2, with 9 nucleotides matching TRBD2. J gave up 3 bases and V 4 bases, and 9 bases lay outside the gene matches. Germline V gene data show CDR1 as LGHNA and CDR2 as YNFKEQ. CDR3 length: 17 residues. CDR3 protein: CASSLSPGLADTGELFF. The CDR3 nucleotides read TGTGCCAGCAGCCTTAGCCCGGGACTAGCCGACACCGGGGAGCTGTTTTTT.

The chain uses TRBV7-2 and TRBJ2-3, with D perhaps TRBD2 (6 bases). CDR1 is SGHTA and CDR2 is FQGNSA in the germline V gene. The CDR3 is made up of 14 amino acids. Trimming took 5 bases from V and 2 from J, leaving 11 bases between them. The CDR3 reads CASSRGTNTDTQYF. The CDR3 coding sequence is TGTGCCAGCAGCCGGGGGACGAACACAGATACGCAGTATTTT. Variable domain in full (rest from reference TRBV7-2 and TRBJ2-3): GAGVSQSPSNKVTEKGKDVELRCDPISGHTALYWYRQSLGQGLEFLIYFQGNSAPDKSGLPSDRFSAERTGGSVSTLTIQRTQQEDSAVYLCASSRGTNTDTQYFGPGTRLTVL.

This chain connects TRBV14 to TRBJ2-1, with a tentative D call TRBD2 (6 bases). The germline V and J ends were trimmed by 4 bases and 3 bases, with 13 bases remaining between them. The length of the CDR3 is 15 residues. Germline assignment: CDR1 SGHDN and CDR2 FVKESK. The CDR3 reads CASSLPGLRYNEQFF. The CDR3 DNA reads TGTGCCAGCAGCCTTCCGGGACTCCGCTACAATGAGCAGTTCTTC.